The rows below give T cell receptor beta chains drawn from one sample of a study of cytomegalovirus exposure and HLA in healthy donors. Assay: immunoSEQ multiplex PCR; the TCRdb copy retains only in-frame clones and omits some. The sample consists of more than 120,000 clones, 65% to 85% of them appearing once. Sequenced material: PBMCs. The receptors here all came from a male donor in good health and CMV-seronegative. Each CDR3 is given with its conserved first and last residue. The D gene is left open where the match is weak. The listing skips clone size in some rows; elsewhere it reads once, few, many or a size class.

V gene: TRBV7-6; D gene: .; clone size: .; J gene: TRBJ2-1; CDR3 protein: CASSFGAGPKFF; CDR3 DNA: TGTGCCAGCAGCTTTGGGGCCGGGCCAAAGTTCTTC
V gene: TRBV30; D gene: TRBD2; clone size: .; J gene: TRBJ2-1; CDR3 protein: CAWSVAGGNEQFF; CDR3 DNA: TGTGCCTGGAGTGTAGCGGGAGGCAATGAGCAGTTCTTC
V gene: TRBV13; D gene: .; clone size: .; J gene: TRBJ2-1; CDR3 protein: CASSLGLALYEQFF; CDR3 DNA: TGTGCCAGCAGCTTAGGACTAGCTCTGTATGAGCAGTTCTTC
V gene: TRBV5-4; D gene: .; clone size: .; J gene: TRBJ1-3; CDR3 protein: CASSFPPGNTIYF; CDR3 DNA: TGTGCCAGCAGCTTCCCCCCAGGAAACACCATATATTTT
V gene: TRBV11-2; D gene: .; clone size: .; J gene: TRBJ2-7; CDR3 protein: CASSHRLVRAHEQYF; CDR3 DNA: TGTGCCAGCAGCCATAGACTAGTTAGGGCCCACGAGCAGTACTTC
V gene: TRBV19; D gene: TRBD2; clone size: .; J gene: TRBJ2-3; CDR3 protein: CASSIIGTSGGTDTQYF; CDR3 DNA: TGTGCCAGTAGTATAATCGGGACTAGCGGGGGGACAGATACGCAGTATTTT
V gene: TRBV7-9; D gene: .; clone size: .; J gene: TRBJ2-5; CDR3 protein: CASSLASWQGQETQYF; CDR3 DNA: TGTGCCAGCAGCTTAGCCTCCTGGCAGGGACAAGAGACCCAGTACTTC
V gene: TRBV10-1; D gene: .; clone size: .; J gene: TRBJ2-3; CDR3 protein: CASSESTGTNTQYF; CDR3 DNA: TGCGCCAGCAGTGAGAGCACCGGGACAAATACGCAGTATTTT
V gene: TRBV9; D gene: .; clone size: .; J gene: TRBJ2-7; CDR3 protein: CASSVIGQGVPRYF; CDR3 DNA: TGTGCCAGCAGCGTAATCGGCCAGGGCGTCCCGAGGTACTTC
V gene: TRBV10-1; D gene: .; clone size: .; J gene: TRBJ2-3; CDR3 protein: CASSELGRVGSTDTQYF; CDR3 DNA: TGCGCCAGCAGTGAGCTAGGGCGGGTCGGGAGCACAGATACGCAGTATTTT
V gene: TRBV28; D gene: TRBD1; clone size: few; J gene: TRBJ1-3; CDR3 protein: CATQGSGNTIYF; CDR3 DNA: TGTGCCACACAGGGGTCTGGAAACACCATATATTTT
V gene: TRBV13; D gene: TRBD2; clone size: .; J gene: TRBJ2-1; CDR3 protein: CASSLVAGGNEQFF; CDR3 DNA: TGTGCCAGCAGCTTAGTTGCGGGAGGCAATGAGCAGTTCTTC
V gene: TRBV9; D gene: .; clone size: .; J gene: TRBJ1-3; CDR3 protein: CASAATAFSGNTIYF; CDR3 DNA: TGTGCCAGCGCCGCTACAGCTTTCTCTGGAAACACCATATATTTT
V gene: TRBV10-3; D gene: .; clone size: once; J gene: TRBJ2-7; CDR3 protein: CASTDSHEQYF; CDR3 DNA: TGTGCCAGCACGGACAGCCACGAGCAGTACTTC
V gene: TRBV27; D gene: .; clone size: .; J gene: TRBJ1-1; CDR3 protein: CASSQGGTGAFF; CDR3 DNA: TGTGCCAGCAGTCAGGGCGGGACTGGAGCTTTCTTT
V gene: TRBV13; D gene: .; clone size: .; J gene: TRBJ2-7; CDR3 protein: CASSLGDLDYEQYF; CDR3 DNA: TGTGCCAGCAGCTTAGGGGACTTAGACTACGAGCAGTACTTC
V gene: TRBV7-9; D gene: .; clone size: .; J gene: TRBJ2-5; CDR3 protein: CASSLVGARGYQETQYF; CDR3 DNA: TGTGCCAGCAGCTTAGTGGGGGCCAGGGGCTACCAAGAGACCCAGTACTTC
V gene: TRBV7-2; D gene: TRBD2; clone size: .; J gene: TRBJ2-1; CDR3 protein: CASSPRGLAGGTSSEQFF; CDR3 DNA: TGTGCCAGCAGCCCTAGAGGACTAGCGGGAGGTACTTCGAGTGAGCAGTTCTTC
V gene: TRBV10-3; D gene: TRBD2; clone size: .; J gene: TRBJ2-7; CDR3 protein: CAIGSGLLAGTGEQYF; CDR3 DNA: TGTGCCATCGGTTCGGGACTCCTAGCGGGAACGGGTGAGCAGTACTTC
V gene: TRBV7-9; D gene: TRBD2; clone size: .; J gene: TRBJ2-1; CDR3 protein: CSSSPGLAGKFF; CDR3 DNA: TGTTCCAGCAGCCCGGGACTAGCAGGAAAGTTCTTC
V gene: TRBV2; D gene: .; clone size: .; J gene: TRBJ1-1; CDR3 protein: CARSSPPYTEAFF; CDR3 DNA: TGTGCCAGATCTAGCCCTCCATACACTGAAGCTTTCTTT
V gene: TRBV30; D gene: TRBD2; clone size: .; J gene: TRBJ2-7; CDR3 protein: CAGRLAGNEQYF; CDR3 DNA: TGTGCCGGAAGACTAGCTGGGAACGAGCAGTACTTC
V gene: TRBV25-1; D gene: TRBD1; clone size: .; J gene: TRBJ2-3; CDR3 protein: CASSRGLDTQYF; CDR3 DNA: TGTGCCAGCAGTAGGGGGCTGGATACGCAGTATTTT
V gene: TRBV5-8; D gene: .; clone size: .; J gene: TRBJ2-3; CDR3 protein: CASSFRGTDTQYF; CDR3 DNA: TGTGCCAGCAGCTTTAGGGGGACAGATACGCAGTATTTT
V gene: TRBV13; D gene: .; clone size: .; J gene: TRBJ1-2; CDR3 protein: CASSPGGYTF; CDR3 DNA: TGTGCCAGCAGCCCAGGAGGCTACACCTTC